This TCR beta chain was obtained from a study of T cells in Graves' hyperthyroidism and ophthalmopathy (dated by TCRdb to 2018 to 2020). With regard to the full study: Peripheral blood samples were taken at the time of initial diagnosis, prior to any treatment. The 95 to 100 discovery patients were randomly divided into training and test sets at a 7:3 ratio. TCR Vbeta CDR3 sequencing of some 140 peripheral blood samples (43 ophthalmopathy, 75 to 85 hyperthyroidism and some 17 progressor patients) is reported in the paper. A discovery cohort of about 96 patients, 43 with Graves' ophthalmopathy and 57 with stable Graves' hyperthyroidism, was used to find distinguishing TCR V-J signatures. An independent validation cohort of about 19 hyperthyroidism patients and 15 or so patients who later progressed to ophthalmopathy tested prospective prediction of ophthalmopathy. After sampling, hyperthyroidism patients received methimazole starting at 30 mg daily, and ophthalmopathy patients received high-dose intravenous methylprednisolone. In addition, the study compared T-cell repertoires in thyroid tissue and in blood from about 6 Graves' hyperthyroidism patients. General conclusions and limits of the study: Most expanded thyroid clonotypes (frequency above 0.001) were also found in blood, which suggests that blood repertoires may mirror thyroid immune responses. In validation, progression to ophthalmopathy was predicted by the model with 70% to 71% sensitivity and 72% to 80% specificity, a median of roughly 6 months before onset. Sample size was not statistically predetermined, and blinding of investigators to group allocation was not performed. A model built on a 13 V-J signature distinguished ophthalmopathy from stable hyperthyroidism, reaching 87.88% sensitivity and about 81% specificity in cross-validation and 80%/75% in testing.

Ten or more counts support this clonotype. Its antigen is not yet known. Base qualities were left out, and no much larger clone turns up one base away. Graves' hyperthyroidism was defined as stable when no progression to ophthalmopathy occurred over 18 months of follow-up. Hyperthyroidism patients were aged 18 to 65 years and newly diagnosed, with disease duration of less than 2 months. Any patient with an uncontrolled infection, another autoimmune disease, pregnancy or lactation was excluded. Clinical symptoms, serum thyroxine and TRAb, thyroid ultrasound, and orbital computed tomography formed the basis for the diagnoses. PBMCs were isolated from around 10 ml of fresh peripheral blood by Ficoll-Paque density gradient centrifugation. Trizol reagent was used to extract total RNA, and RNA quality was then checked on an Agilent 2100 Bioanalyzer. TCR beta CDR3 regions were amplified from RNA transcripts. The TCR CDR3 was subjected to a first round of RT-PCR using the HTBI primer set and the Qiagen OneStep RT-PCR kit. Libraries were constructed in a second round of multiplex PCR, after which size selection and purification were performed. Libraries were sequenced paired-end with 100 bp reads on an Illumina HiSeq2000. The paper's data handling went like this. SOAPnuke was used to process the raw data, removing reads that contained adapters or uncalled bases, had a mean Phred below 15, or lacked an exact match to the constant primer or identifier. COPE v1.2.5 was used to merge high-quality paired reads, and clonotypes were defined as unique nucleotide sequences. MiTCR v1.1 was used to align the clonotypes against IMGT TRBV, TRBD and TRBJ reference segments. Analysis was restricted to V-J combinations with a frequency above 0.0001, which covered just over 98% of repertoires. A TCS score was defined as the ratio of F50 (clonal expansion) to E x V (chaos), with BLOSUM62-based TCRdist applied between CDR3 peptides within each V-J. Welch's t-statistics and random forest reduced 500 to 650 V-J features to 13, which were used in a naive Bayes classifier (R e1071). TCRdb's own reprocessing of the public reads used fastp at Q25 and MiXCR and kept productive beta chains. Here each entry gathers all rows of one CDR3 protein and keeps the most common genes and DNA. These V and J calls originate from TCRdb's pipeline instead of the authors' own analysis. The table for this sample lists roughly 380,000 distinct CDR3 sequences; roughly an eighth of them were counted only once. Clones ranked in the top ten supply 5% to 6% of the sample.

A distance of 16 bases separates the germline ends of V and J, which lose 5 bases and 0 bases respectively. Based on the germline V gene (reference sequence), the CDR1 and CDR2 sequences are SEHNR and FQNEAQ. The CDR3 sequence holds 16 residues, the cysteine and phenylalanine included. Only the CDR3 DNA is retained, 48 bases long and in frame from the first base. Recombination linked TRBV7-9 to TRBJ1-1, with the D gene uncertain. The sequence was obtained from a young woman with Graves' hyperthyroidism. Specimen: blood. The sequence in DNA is TGTGCCAGCAGCCAAAGCGGTATACTACTGAACACTGAAGCTTTCTTT. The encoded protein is CASSQSGILLNTEAFF.